A single sample is the source of the 9 T cell receptor beta chains below, sequenced in a study of T cell repertoires in cytomegalovirus infection. TCRdb recomputed calls from the reads with MiXCR, one row per CDR3 protein. The repertoire consists of 450,000 to 600,000 distinct CDR3 sequences, with around a third occurring once and the leading ten covering around a sixth. For these receptors, no antigen is known. The sample here was cultured PBMCs, taken from culture after CMV antigen stimulation. The receptors shown here come from a human donor in good health (CMV status not recorded). Some clones in this sample may be carry-over from other donors' samples.

The chain couples TRBV2 to TRBJ1-5; possible D gene TRBD1, 6 bases. V lost 9 bases and J lost 1, with 16 bases in between. Germline values: CDR1 SNHLY, CDR2 FYNNEI. The CDR3 runs to 15 residues. CDR3 region: CASLEDRMSNQPQHF. The CDR3 DNA is TGTGCCAGTTTAGAAGACAGGATGAGCAATCAGCCCCAGCATTTT.

A few counts support this clonotype. The chain employs TRBV7-2 and TRBJ2-1; 13 bases are shared with TRBD2. The CDR3 extends over 19 amino acids. The junction had 17 bases not matched to a gene; V was cut back by 5 bases and J by 7 bases. From germline, CDR1 is SGHTA and CDR2 FQGNSA. In nucleotides, the CDR3 is TGTGCCAGCAGCCATGTCGTCCCGAGACTAGCGGGAGGACGGAATGAGCAGTTCTTC. It is translated as CASSHVVPRLAGGRNEQFF.

The chain combines TRBV7-2 with TRBJ2-1; D gene uncertain. The CDR3 contains 12 residues. Trimming removed 5 bases at V and 8 bases at J, with 10 bases between. Germline CDR1 is SGHTA and CDR2 is FQGNSA. CDR3: CASSPRYHEQFF. The CDR3 DNA reads TGTGCCAGCAGCCCCCGGTACCATGAGCAGTTCTTC.

This chain joins TRBV6-2 or TRBV6-3 and TRBJ2-7; D gene uncertain. The CDR3 contains 14 residues. The germline V gene encodes CDR1 MNHEY and CDR2 SVGEGT. The ends were cut back, 9 bases at V and 7 bases at J, with 22 bases in the middle. DNA of the CDR3: TGTGCCAGTGGGGAAGTCAACGCGCTTGGAGAGCAGTACGTC. Protein product: CASGEVNALGEQYV.

The chain recombines TRBV27 with TRBJ2-5; 9 positions match TRBD2. The V segment lost 7 bases and the J segment 5 bases; nucleotides outside the gene matches: 5. Germline values: CDR1 MNHEY, CDR2 SMNVEV (reference sequence). The CDR3 length is 13 residues. CDR3 amino acids: CASKSGGMETQYF. The CDR3 bases are TGTGCCAGCAAGAGCGGGGGGATGGAGACCCAGTACTTC.

This chain connects TRBV4-3 to TRBJ2-1, with 9 bases aligning to TRBD2. The CDR3 loop spans 16 amino acids. Unmatched junction bases numbered 9, after V lost 1 base and J lost 8 bases. Looked up from germline, CDR1 is LGHNA and CDR2 is YSLEER. CDR3 residues: CASSQAFSGRRHEQFF. As DNA, the CDR3 is TGCGCCAGCAGCCAAGCTTTTAGCGGGAGACGGCATGAGCAGTTCTTC.

In its sample, this clonotype was seen a few times. The chain is built from TRBV4-1 and TRBJ2-2, with 10 bases that match TRBD1. Germline CDR1 and CDR2: MGHRA and YSYEKL. Germline trimming cut 3 bases from V and 5 bases from J; bases unmatched to any gene: 6. The CDR3 length is 16 residues. CDR3 loop: CASSQGDRGITGELFF. The CDR3 DNA sequence: TGCGCCAGCAGCCAGGGGGACAGGGGTATTACCGGGGAGCTGTTTTTT.

This clonotype was seen a handful of times. The CDR3 sequence: CASHSSGNTIYF. CDR3 bases: TGTGCCAGCCATTCCTCTGGAAACACCATATATTTT. This sequence joins TRBV12-3 or TRBV12-4 and TRBJ1-3; no reliable D call. The CDR3 is 12 amino acids. Trimming shortened V by 8 bases and J by 0 bases, and 5 bases separated the two germline ends.

V gene TRBV7-9 combines with J gene TRBJ1-6; TRBD1 might be the D (6 bases). Germline CDR1 SEHNR, CDR2 FQNEAQ (reference sequence). V lost 5 bases to trimming and J lost 7 bases, with 18 bases between them. The CDR3 is 16 residues long. The CDR3 nucleotides are TGTGCCAGCAGCCCAGCAGGAACAGGGAAGAATTCACCCCTCCACTTT. Amino acids: CASSPAGTGKNSPLHF.